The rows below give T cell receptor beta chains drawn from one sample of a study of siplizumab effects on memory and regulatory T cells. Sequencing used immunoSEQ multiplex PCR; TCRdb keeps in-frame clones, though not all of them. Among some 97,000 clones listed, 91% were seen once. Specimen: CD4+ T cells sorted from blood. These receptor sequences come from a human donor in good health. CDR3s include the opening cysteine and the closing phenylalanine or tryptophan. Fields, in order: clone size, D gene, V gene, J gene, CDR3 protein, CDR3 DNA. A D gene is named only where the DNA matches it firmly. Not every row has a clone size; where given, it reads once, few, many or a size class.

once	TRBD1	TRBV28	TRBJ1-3	CASSLRGPGNTIYF	TGTGCCAGCAGTTTAAGGGGGCCTGGAAACACCATATATTTT
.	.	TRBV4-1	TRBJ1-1	CASHDLGATRNTEAFF	TGCGCCAGCCACGACCTGGGGGCCACTCGGAACACTGAAGCTTTCTTT
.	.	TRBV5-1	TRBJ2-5	CASSLGPRTGKSQETQYF	TGCGCCAGCAGCTTGGGCCCTAGAACTGGGAAATCACAAGAGACCCAGTACTTC
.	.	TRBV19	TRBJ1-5	CASKSGGLGNQPQHF	TGTGCCAGTAAGTCGGGGGGGCTGGGCAATCAGCCCCAGCATTTT
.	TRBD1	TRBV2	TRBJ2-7	CASSGGQGARSYEQYF	TGTGCCAGCAGTGGAGGCCAGGGGGCGAGGTCCTACGAGCAGTACTTC
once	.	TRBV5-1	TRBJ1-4	CASSLGSGLNEKLFF	TGCGCCAGCAGCTTGGGTTCCGGGTTGAATGAAAAACTGTTTTTT
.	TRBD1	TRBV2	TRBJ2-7	CASSERTGSYEQYF	TGTGCCAGCAGTGAGAGGACAGGCTCCTACGAGCAGTACTTC
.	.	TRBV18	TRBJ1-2	CASSQDSYGYTF	TGTGCCAGCTCACAAGACAGCTATGGCTACACCTTC
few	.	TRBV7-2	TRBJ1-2	CASSLDGGGYTF	TGTGCCAGCAGCTTAGACGGGGGCGGCTACACCTTC
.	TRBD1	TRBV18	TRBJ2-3	CASSPPTGVDTQYF	TGTGCCAGCTCACCCCCCACAGGGGTAGATACGCAGTATTTT
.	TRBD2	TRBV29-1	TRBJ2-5	CSGKLAGGQETQYF	TGCAGCGGTAAATTAGCGGGGGGGCAGGAGACCCAGTACTTC
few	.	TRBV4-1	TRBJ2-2	CASSPRDYTGELFF	TGCGCCAGCAGCCCCCGGGACTACACCGGGGAGCTGTTTTTT
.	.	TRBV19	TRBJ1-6	CASSISPEPSPLHF	TGTGCCAGTAGTATATCCCCAGAGCCTTCACCCCTCCACTTT
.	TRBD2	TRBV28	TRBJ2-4	CASSPGGSKNIQYF	TGTGCCAGCAGTCCGGGGGGGTCCAAAAACATTCAGTACTTC
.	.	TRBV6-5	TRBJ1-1	CASSYSEGSEAFF	TGTGCCAGCAGTTACTCAGAGGGATCTGAAGCTTTCTTT
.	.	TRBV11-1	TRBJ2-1	CASSLYRESEQFF	TGTGCCAGCAGCCTTTACAGGGAATCTGAGCAGTTCTTC
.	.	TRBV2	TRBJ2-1	CASRSLQGSSYNEQFF	TGTGCCAGCAGGTCATTACAGGGTAGCTCCTACAATGAGCAGTTCTTC
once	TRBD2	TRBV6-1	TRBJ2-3	CASSVTTSGGAVADTQYF	TGTGCCAGCAGTGTGACGACTAGCGGGGGGGCCGTGGCAGATACGCAGTATTTT
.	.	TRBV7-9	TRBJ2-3	CASSLSGLPDTQYF	TGTGCCAGCAGCTTATCCGGACTACCAGATACGCAGTATTTT
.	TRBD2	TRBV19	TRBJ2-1	CASREGSSYNEQFF	TGTGCCTCTCGGGAGGGGAGCTCCTACAATGAGCAGTTCTTC
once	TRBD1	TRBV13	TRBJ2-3	CASSSGQGTDTQYF	TGTGCCAGCAGCTCGGGACAGGGAACAGATACGCAGTATTTT
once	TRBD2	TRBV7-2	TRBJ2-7	CASSPNQARGGGEQYF	TGTGCCAGCAGCCCAAACCAGGCTCGCGGGGGAGGGGAGCAGTACTTC
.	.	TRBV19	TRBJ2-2	CASSQLPSGELFF	TGTGCCAGTAGTCAGCTCCCAAGCGGGGAGCTGTTTTTT
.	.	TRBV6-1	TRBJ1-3	CASIKPSGDGNTIYF	TGTGCCAGCATTAAACCTTCAGGGGACGGAAACACCATATATTTT
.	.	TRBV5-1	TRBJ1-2	CASSPGWSNYGYTF	TGCGCCAGCAGCCCCGGGTGGTCTAACTATGGCTACACCTTC
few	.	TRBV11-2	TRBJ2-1	CASSRNGQYIYNEQFF	TGTGCCAGCAGCCGGAATGGACAGTATATCTACAATGAGCAGTTCTTC
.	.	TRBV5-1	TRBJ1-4	CASRREPDEKLFF	TGCGCCAGCAGGCGGGAGCCAGACGAAAAACTGTTTTTT
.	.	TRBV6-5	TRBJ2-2	CASYGGLITGELFF	TGTGCCAGCTACGGAGGACTGATCACCGGGGAGCTGTTTTTT
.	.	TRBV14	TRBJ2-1	CASSQDKGRVGNNEQFF	TGTGCCAGCAGCCAAGATAAGGGGCGCGTCGGAAACAATGAGCAGTTCTTC
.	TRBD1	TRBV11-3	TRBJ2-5	CASSFGQGGVQETQYF	TGTGCCAGCAGCTTTGGACAGGGGGGGGTCCAAGAGACCCAGTACTTC
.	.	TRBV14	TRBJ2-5	CASSQGPVIGLRETQYF	TGTGCCAGCAGCCAGGGGCCAGTCATCGGACTAAGGGAGACCCAGTACTTC
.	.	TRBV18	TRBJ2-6	CASSPDLSGANVLTF	TGTGCCAGCTCGCCGGACCTCTCTGGGGCCAACGTCCTGACTTTC
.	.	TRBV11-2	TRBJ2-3	CASSPPGVTDTQYF	TGTGCCAGCAGCCCCCCGGGGGTGACAGATACGCAGTATTTT
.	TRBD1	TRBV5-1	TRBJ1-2	CASSLGQGAGGYTF	TGCGCCAGCAGCTTGGGACAGGGGGCCGGTGGCTACACCTTC
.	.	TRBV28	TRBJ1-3	CASSFDTSIGNTIYF	TGTGCCAGCAGTTTTGACACAAGCATAGGAAACACCATATATTTT
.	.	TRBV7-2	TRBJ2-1	CASSLIFMDGGGHEQFF	TGTGCCAGCAGCTTAATATTCATGGACGGAGGTGGCCATGAGCAGTTCTTC
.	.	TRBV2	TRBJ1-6	CASTRDGYSPLHF	TGTGCCAGCACGAGGGACGGCTATTCACCCCTCCACTTT
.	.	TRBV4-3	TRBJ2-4	CASSSERTVLAKNIQYF	TGCGCCAGCAGCTCAGAGAGAACGGTCCTAGCCAAAAACATTCAGTACTTC
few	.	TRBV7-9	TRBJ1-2	CASGQGGLGYTF	TGTGCCAGCGGACAAGGGGGGCTTGGCTACACCTTC
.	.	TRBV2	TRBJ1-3	CASSLLGTIYF	TGTGCCAGCAGCCTACTGGGGACCATATATTTT
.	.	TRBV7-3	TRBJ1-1	CASSEGGPMNTEAFF	TGTGCCAGCAGCGAGGGGGGACCCATGAACACTGAAGCTTTCTTT
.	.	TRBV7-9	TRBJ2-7	CASSLDRGANYEQYF	TGTGCCAGCAGCTTGGACCGGGGCGCAAACTACGAGCAGTACTTC
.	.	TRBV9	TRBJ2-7	CASSARPEEYEQYF	TGTGCCAGCAGCGCGCGACCGGAAGAATACGAGCAGTACTTC
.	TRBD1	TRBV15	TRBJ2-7	CATSRDSTGWSLGEQYF	TGTGCCACCAGCAGAGATTCGACAGGGTGGTCTCTGGGCGAGCAGTACTTC
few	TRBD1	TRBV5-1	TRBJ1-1	CASSLTPGTGGTEAFF	TGCGCCAGCAGCTTGACCCCCGGGACAGGGGGAACTGAAGCTTTCTTT
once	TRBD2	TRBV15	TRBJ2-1	CATSRPGLAGGHEQFF	TGTGCCACCAGCCGCCCCGGACTAGCGGGGGGGCATGAGCAGTTCTTC
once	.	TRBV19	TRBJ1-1	CASSTRNTEAFF	TGTGCCAGTAGTACTCGGAACACTGAAGCTTTCTTT
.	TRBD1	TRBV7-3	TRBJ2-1	CASSSGQVYNEQFF	TGTGCCAGCAGCTCGGGACAGGTGTACAATGAGCAGTTCTTC
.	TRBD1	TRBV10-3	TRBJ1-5	CAISEPGQGINVNQPQHF	TGTGCCATCAGTGAACCGGGACAGGGGATAAACGTCAATCAGCCCCAGCATTTT
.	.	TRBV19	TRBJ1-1	CASMRGRNTEAFF	TGTGCCAGTATGCGGGGGAGGAACACTGAAGCTTTCTTT
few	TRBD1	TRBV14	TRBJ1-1	CASSPRTGLVTEAFF	TGTGCCAGCAGCCCCCGGACAGGGCTGGTGACTGAAGCTTTCTTT
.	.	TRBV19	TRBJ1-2	CASSIVSAGGGYTF	TGTGCCAGTAGTATAGTGTCGGCAGGAGGAGGCTACACCTTC
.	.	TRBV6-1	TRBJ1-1	CASSEGSGGYAGAFF	TGTGCCAGCAGTGAAGGGTCCGGGGGTTATGCTGGAGCTTTCTTT
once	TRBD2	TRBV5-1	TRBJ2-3	CASSTGLAGGSDTQYF	TGCGCCAGCAGCACCGGACTAGCGGGGGGTTCAGATACGCAGTATTTT
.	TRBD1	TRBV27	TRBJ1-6	CASSSQGWNSPLHF	TGTGCCAGCAGTTCACAGGGGTGGAATTCACCCCTCCACTTT